This TCR beta chain was retrieved from a study of blood T cell repertoires in COVID-19. Sequenced by immunoSEQ multiplex PCR; TCRdb stores in-frame clones only, minus some. The data show over 250,000 clones, with 88% seen just once and around 1% held by the top ten. Participants, about 18 to 100 years old, spanned under 25 US areas. Participant-given clinical history determined each cohort assignment. Donors in Cohort 3 counted as recovered after two negative PCRs, clearance, or symptom resolution. The clonotype was recovered from a woman aged 25-40 years who had recovered from COVID-19. The sample taken for sequencing was PBMCs or T cells enriched from blood (not recorded which).

CDR3 in amino acids: CASSWGLAERTSTDTQYF. In DNA, the CDR3 is TGTGCCAGCAGCTGGGGACTAGCGGAACGCACTAGCACAGATACGCAGTATTTT. V gene TRBV5-4 combines with J gene TRBJ2-3; 11 nucleotides align to TRBD2. V was pared by 3 bases and J by 0 bases, with 9 bases of the junction left unmatched. The germline V gene encodes CDR1 SGHNT and CDR2 YYREEE (reference sequence). The CDR3 sequence is 18 residues long.